A selection of T cell receptor beta chains follows, all from one sample in a study of cytomegalovirus exposure and HLA in healthy donors. Only in-frame clones appear in the TCRdb table, and some are missing; sequencing was by immunoSEQ multiplex PCR. The profile shows approximately 270,000 clones, about 86% of them singletons. Sequenced material: PBMCs. The receptors were gathered from a woman aged 18-29 years in good health and CMV-seronegative. Each CDR3 is given with its conserved first and last residue. D genes are given only for firm matches. Clone size is shown for a subset of rows, as once, few, many or a class of expanded clone.

D: .; J: TRBJ2-5; V: TRBV7-7; size: .; CDR3: CASSLGPTGETQYF; DNA: TGTGCTAGCAGCTTAGGACCAACCGGGGAGACCCAGTACTTC
D: .; J: TRBJ1-1; V: TRBV6-4; size: .; CDR3: CASSSGVMNAEAFF; DNA: TGTGCCAGCAGTAGCGGGGTAATGAACGCTGAAGCTTTCTTT
D: TRBD1; J: TRBJ1-2; V: TRBV5-1; size: .; CDR3: CASSLARDRINYGYTF; DNA: TGCGCCAGCAGCTTGGCGAGGGACAGGATTAACTATGGCTACACCTTC
D: .; J: TRBJ1-3; V: TRBV4-1; size: .; CDR3: CASSPIQGLSSGNTIYF; DNA: TGCGCCAGCAGCCCAATACAGGGATTGAGCTCTGGAAACACCATATATTTT
D: TRBD1; J: TRBJ1-2; V: TRBV2; size: few; CDR3: CASISGGIEVGYTF; DNA: TGTGCCAGCATATCAGGGGGTATCGAAGTTGGCTACACCTTC
D: .; J: TRBJ2-6; V: TRBV28; size: .; CDR3: CASSFGPSGANVLTF; DNA: TGTGCCAGCAGTTTTGGGCCCTCTGGGGCCAACGTCCTGACTTTC
D: .; J: TRBJ1-1; V: TRBV11-3; size: .; CDR3: CASSARGEAFF; DNA: TGTGCCAGCAGCGCAAGAGGGGAAGCTTTCTTT
D: .; J: TRBJ2-1; V: TRBV6-1; size: .; CDR3: CASSEGLSPPRYNEQFF; DNA: TGTGCCAGCAGTGAAGGGCTGAGTCCCCCGCGGTACAATGAGCAGTTCTTC
D: .; J: TRBJ2-3; V: TRBV5-1; size: .; CDR3: CASSNVVSGSTDTQYF; DNA: TGCGCCAGTTCTAACGTGGTGTCAGGGAGCACAGATACGCAGTATTTT
D: .; J: TRBJ1-4; V: TRBV5-1; size: .; CDR3: CASSLLSHNEKLFF; DNA: TGCGCCAGCAGCTTGCTCAGTCATAATGAAAAACTGTTTTTT
D: TRBD1; J: TRBJ2-2; V: TRBV28; size: .; CDR3: CASSLWSGQGVTGELFF; DNA: TGTGCCAGCAGTTTATGGTCAGGACAGGGGGTGACCGGGGAGCTGTTTTTT
D: .; J: TRBJ1-5; V: TRBV7-6; size: .; CDR3: CASSLASGGGNQPQHF; DNA: TGTGCCAGCAGCTTAGCATCCGGGGGAGGCAATCAGCCCCAGCATTTT
D: TRBD1; J: TRBJ1-6; V: TRBV18; size: .; CDR3: CASSPQGQGNSPLHF; DNA: TGTGCCAGCTCACCACAGGGACAGGGAAATTCACCCCTCCACTTT
D: .; J: TRBJ1-1; V: TRBV9; size: once; CDR3: CASSPYTEAFF; DNA: TGTGCCAGCAGCCCCTACACTGAAGCTTTCTTT
D: .; J: TRBJ1-1; V: TRBV4-3; size: once; CDR3: CASAGPNTEAFF; DNA: TGCGCCAGCGCAGGGCCGAACACTGAAGCTTTCTTT
D: .; J: TRBJ1-5; V: TRBV7-9; size: .; CDR3: CASSATGNIQPQHF; DNA: TGTGCCAGCAGCGCAACGGGGAATATTCAGCCCCAGCATTTT
D: .; J: TRBJ2-5; V: TRBV30; size: .; CDR3: CACQLAVETQYF; DNA: TGTGCCTGCCAACTAGCAGTCGAGACCCAGTACTTC
D: .; J: TRBJ2-7; V: TRBV7-7; size: .; CDR3: CASSLAGRGYEQYF; DNA: TGTGCTAGCAGCTTAGCGGGCAGGGGATACGAGCAGTACTTC
D: .; J: TRBJ1-2; V: TRBV5-1; size: .; CDR3: CASSLGEDYTF; DNA: TGCGCCAGCAGCTTAGGAGAGGACTACACCTTC
D: TRBD2; J: TRBJ2-7; V: TRBV7-2; size: .; CDR3: CASSLVGTSGVEQYF; DNA: TGTGCCAGCAGCTTAGTTGGGACTAGCGGGGTCGAGCAGTACTTC
D: .; J: TRBJ2-7; V: TRBV5-1; size: once; CDR3: CASSSLGQTEQYF; DNA: TGCGCCAGCAGCTCTCTAGGACAGACCGAGCAGTACTTC
D: .; J: TRBJ1-1; V: TRBV5-1; size: .; CDR3: CASSPDLRGGTEAFF; DNA: TGCGCCAGCAGCCCGGACCTTCGCGGGGGCACTGAAGCTTTCTTT
D: .; J: TRBJ2-7; V: TRBV7-9; size: .; CDR3: CASSPKAGYEQYF; DNA: TGTGCCAGCAGCCCCAAGGCAGGGTACGAGCAGTACTTC
D: .; J: TRBJ1-2; V: TRBV7-9; size: .; CDR3: CASSFTGNGYTF; DNA: TGTGCCAGCAGCTTTACAGGGAATGGCTACACCTTC
D: TRBD1; J: TRBJ1-1; V: TRBV6-5; size: .; CDR3: CASRYRDREKAFF; DNA: TGTGCCAGCAGGTATCGGGACAGGGAAAAAGCTTTCTTT
D: TRBD2; J: TRBJ2-1; V: TRBV28; size: .; CDR3: CASLPSGRMRNEQFF; DNA: TGTGCCAGCTTACCTAGCGGGAGAATGAGGAATGAGCAGTTCTTC
D: .; J: TRBJ1-1; V: TRBV30; size: once; CDR3: CAWSTQGSTEAFF; DNA: TGTGCCTGGAGTACCCAGGGATCTACTGAAGCTTTCTTT
D: TRBD2; J: TRBJ2-1; V: TRBV4-3; size: .; CDR3: CASSQVVGGEQFF; DNA: TGCGCCAGCAGCCAAGTGGTGGGAGGGGAGCAGTTCTTC
D: TRBD2; J: TRBJ2-1; V: TRBV7-8; size: .; CDR3: CASSLFTSGRPPEQFF; DNA: TGTGCCAGCAGCTTATTCACGAGCGGGAGACCTCCTGAGCAGTTCTTC
D: .; J: TRBJ2-2; V: TRBV5-1; size: .; CDR3: CASSLGVATGELFF; DNA: TGCGCCAGCAGCTTGGGGGTAGCCACCGGGGAGCTGTTTTTT